The sample holds many counts of the clone carrying this TCR beta chain. Its matching antigen is unknown. The sample originates from a study of Graves' ophthalmopathy and Graves' hyperthyroidism. Study as a whole: The blood sample was drawn at first diagnosis and before any treatment. The study, taken as a whole, reports: Blood samples also showed most expanded thyroid clonotypes exceeding 0.001 frequency.

The germline V gene has CDR1 KGHSH and CDR2 LQKENI. The CDR3 has 15 amino acids. V lost 0 bases to trimming and J lost 5 bases; unmatched junction nucleotides: 7. Using RNA transcripts, the TCR beta CDR3 regions were amplified. HTBI-primed first-round RT-PCR preceded second-round multiplex PCR. TCRdb called the multiplex PCR reads again in MiXCR, with one record for every CDR3 protein. The data hold a few hundred thousand distinct CDR3 sequences, with around a fifth observed a single time. Lactation, pregnancy, uncontrolled infections and other autoimmune diseases were all grounds for excluding patients. Fresh peripheral blood (approximately 10 ml) yielded the PBMCs.

Sequencing input: peripheral blood. The chain uses TRBV18 and TRBJ2-7; 7 bases line up with TRBD2. This sequence was found in a woman between 45 and 60 years old with Graves' ophthalmopathy. The CDR3 loop is CASSPPSLGRDEQYF. Here the CDR3 DNA reads TGTGCCAGCTCACCACCGTCCCTAGGGAGGGACGAGCAGTACTTC.